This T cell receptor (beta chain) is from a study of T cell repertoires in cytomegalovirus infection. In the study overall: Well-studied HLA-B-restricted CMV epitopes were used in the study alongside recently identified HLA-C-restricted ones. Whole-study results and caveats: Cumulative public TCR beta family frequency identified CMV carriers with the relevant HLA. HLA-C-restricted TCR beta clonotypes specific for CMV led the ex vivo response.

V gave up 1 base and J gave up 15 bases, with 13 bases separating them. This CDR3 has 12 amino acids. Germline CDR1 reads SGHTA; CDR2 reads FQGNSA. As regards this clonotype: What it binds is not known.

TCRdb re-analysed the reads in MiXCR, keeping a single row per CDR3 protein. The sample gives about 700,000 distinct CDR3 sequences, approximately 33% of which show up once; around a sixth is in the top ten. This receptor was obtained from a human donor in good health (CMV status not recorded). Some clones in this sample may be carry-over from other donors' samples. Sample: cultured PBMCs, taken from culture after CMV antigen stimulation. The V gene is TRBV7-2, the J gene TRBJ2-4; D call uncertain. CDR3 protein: CASSLEGPPRYF. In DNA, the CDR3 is TGTGCCAGCAGCTTAGAGGGCCCACCCCGGTACTTC.